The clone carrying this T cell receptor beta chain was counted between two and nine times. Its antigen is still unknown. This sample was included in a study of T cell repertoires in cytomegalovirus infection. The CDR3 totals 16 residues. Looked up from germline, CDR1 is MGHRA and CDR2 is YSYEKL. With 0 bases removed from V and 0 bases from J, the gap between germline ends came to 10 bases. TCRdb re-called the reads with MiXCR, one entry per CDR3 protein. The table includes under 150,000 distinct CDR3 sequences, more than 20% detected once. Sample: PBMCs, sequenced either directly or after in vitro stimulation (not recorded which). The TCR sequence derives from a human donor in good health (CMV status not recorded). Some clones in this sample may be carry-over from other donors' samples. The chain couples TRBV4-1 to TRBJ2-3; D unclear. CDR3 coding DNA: TGCGCCAGCAGCCAAGATCTTTGGGCTAGCACAGATACGCAGTATTTT. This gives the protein CASSQDLWASTDTQYF.